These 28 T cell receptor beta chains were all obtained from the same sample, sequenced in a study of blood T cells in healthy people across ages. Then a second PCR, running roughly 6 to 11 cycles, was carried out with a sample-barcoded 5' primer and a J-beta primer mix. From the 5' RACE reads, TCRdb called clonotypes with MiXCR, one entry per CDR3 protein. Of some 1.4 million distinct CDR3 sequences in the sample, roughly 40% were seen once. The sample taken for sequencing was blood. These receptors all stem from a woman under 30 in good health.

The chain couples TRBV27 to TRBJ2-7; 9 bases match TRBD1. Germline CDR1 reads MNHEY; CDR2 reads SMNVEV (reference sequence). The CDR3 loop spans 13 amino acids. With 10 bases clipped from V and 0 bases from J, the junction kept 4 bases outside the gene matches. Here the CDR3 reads CATTGGPSYEQYF. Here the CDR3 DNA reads TGTGCCACTACAGGGGGCCCCTCCTACGAGCAGTACTTC.

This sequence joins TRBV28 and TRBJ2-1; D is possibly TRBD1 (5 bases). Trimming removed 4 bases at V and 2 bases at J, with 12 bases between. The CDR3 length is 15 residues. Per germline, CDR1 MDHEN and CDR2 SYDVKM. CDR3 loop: CASSYGAPPYNEQFF. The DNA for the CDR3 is TGTGCCAGCAGTTATGGGGCCCCTCCCTACAATGAGCAGTTCTTC.

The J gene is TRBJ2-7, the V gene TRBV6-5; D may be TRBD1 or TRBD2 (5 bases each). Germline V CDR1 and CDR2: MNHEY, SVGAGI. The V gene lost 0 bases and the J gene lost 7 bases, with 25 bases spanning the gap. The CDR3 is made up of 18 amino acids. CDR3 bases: TGTGCCAGCAGTTACTCGAACCTCGTCGGGGCTCCATCGGGGGAGCAGTACTTC. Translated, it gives CASSYSNLVGAPSGEQYF.

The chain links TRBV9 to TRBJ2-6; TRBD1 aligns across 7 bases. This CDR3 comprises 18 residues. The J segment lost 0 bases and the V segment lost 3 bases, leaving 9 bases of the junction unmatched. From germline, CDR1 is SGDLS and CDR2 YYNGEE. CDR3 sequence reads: CASSARQGEVSGANVLTF. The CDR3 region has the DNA TGTGCCAGCAGCGCTAGACAGGGTGAGGTCTCTGGGGCCAACGTCCTGACTTTC.

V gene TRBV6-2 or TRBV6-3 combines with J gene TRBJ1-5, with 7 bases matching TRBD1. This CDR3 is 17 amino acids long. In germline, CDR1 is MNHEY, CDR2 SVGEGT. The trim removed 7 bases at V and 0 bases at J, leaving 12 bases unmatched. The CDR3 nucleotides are TGTGCCAGCATGTTTCAACGGACAGGCAATAGCAATCAGCCCCAGCATTTT. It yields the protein CASMFQRTGNSNQPQHF.

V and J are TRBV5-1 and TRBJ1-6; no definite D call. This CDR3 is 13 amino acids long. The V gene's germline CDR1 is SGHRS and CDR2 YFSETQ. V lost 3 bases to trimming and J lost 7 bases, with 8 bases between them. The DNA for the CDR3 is TGCGCCAGCAGCTACAGCTCCAATTCACCCCTCCACTTT. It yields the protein CASSYSSNSPLHF.

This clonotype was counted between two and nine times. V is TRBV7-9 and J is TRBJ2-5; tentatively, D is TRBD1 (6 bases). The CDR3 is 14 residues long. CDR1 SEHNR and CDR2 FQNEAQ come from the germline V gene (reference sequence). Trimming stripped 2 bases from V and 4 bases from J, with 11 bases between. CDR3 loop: CASSLNGGRETQYF. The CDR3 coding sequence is TGTGCCAGCAGCTTAAATGGGGGCCGAGAGACCCAGTACTTC.

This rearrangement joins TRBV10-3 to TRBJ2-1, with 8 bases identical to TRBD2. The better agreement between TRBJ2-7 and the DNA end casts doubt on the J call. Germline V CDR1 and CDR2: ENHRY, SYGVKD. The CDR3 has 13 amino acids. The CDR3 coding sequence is TGTGCCATCACGCCCGGACTAGCCAATGAGCAGTACTTC. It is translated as CAITPGLANEQYF.

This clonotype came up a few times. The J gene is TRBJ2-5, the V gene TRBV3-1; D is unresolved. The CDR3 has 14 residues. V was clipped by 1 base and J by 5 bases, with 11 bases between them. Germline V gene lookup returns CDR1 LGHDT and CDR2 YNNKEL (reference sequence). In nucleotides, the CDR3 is TGTGCCAGCAGCCAAGTCGTCGTCGACGAGACCCAGTACTTC. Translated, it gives CASSQVVVDETQYF.

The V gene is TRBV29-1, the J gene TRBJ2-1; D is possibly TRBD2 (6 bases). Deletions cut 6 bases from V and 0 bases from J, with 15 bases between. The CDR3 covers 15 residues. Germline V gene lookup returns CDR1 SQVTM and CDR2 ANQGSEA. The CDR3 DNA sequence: TGCAGCGTGGACGTTCGGGGGAGCTCCTACAATGAGCAGTTCTTC. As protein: CSVDVRGSSYNEQFF.

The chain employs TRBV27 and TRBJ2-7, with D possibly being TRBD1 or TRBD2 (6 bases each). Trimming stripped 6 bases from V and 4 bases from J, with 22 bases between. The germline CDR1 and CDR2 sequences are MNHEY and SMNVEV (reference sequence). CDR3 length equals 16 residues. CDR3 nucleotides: TGTGCCAGCAGCCCGCTGAGGGGGGTCGGGGAATACGAGCAGTACTTC. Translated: CASSPLRGVGEYEQYF.

The CDR3 loop reads CAISELPETQYF. As DNA, the CDR3 is TGTGCCATCAGTGAGTTACCCGAGACCCAGTACTTC. The J gene is TRBJ2-5, the V gene TRBV10-3; D unclear. The V end was cut by 1 base, the J end by 5 bases, with 5 bases between. The germline V gene has CDR1 ENHRY and CDR2 SYGVKD. The CDR3 is 12 amino acids.

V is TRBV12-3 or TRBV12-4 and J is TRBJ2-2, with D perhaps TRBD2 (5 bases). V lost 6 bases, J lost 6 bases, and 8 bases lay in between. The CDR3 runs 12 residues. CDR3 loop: CASRVGAGELFF. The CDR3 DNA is TGTGCCAGCAGGGTCGGGGCCGGGGAGCTGTTTTTT.

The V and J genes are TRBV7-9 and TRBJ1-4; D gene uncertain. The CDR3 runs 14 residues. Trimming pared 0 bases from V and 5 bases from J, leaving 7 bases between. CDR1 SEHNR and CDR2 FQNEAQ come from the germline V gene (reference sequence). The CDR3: CASSLASENEKLFF. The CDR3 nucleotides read TGTGCCAGCAGCTTAGCCAGTGAGAATGAAAAACTGTTTTTT.

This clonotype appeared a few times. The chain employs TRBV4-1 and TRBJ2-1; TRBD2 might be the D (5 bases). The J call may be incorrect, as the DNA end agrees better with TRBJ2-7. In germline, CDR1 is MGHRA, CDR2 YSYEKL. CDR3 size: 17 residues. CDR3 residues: CASSQDSGLSSYNEQYF. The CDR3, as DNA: TGCGCCAGCAGCCAAGATTCAGGACTTAGCTCCTACAATGAGCAGTACTTC.

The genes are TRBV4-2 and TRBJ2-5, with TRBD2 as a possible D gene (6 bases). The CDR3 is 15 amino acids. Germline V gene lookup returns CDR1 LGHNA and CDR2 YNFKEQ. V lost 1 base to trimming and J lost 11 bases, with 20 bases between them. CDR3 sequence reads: CASSQVGQVDREQYF. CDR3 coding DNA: TGTGCCAGCAGCCAAGTTGGTCAGGTGGACCGGGAGCAGTACTTC.

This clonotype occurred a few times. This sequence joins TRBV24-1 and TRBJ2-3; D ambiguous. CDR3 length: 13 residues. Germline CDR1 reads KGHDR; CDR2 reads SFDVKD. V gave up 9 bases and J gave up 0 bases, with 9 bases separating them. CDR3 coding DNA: TGTGCCACCCGCGCGGCCAGCACAGATACGCAGTATTTT. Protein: CATRAASTDTQYF.

The CDR3 is CASSLDLVGRRTYNSPLHF. DNA for the CDR3: TGTGCCAGCAGTCTAGATCTGGTGGGGCGCAGGACCTATAATTCACCCCTCCACTTT. This chain links TRBV7-2 with TRBJ1-6; the D gene is possibly TRBD1 (5 bases). The CDR3 consists of 19 residues. Germline CDR1 SGHTA, CDR2 FQGNSA. With 6 bases removed from V and 2 bases from J, the gap between germline ends came to 23 bases.

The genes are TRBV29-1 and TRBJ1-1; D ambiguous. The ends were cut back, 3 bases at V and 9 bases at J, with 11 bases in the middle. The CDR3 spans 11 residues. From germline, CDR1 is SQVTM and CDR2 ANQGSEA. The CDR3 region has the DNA TGCAGCGTTGATCCCGGAGTGCAAGCTTTCTTT. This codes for CSVDPGVQAFF.

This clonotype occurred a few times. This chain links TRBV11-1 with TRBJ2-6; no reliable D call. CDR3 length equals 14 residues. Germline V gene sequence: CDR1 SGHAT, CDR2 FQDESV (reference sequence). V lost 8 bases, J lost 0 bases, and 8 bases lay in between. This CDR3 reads CASAVGSGANVLTF. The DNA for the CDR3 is TGTGCCAGCGCGGTAGGCTCTGGGGCCAACGTCCTGACTTTC.

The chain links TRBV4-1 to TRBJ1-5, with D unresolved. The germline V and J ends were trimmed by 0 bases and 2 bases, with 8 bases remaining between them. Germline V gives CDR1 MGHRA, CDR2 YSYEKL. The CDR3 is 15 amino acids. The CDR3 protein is CASSQESIGNQPQHF. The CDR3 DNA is TGCGCCAGCAGCCAAGAATCAATAGGCAATCAGCCCCAGCATTTT.

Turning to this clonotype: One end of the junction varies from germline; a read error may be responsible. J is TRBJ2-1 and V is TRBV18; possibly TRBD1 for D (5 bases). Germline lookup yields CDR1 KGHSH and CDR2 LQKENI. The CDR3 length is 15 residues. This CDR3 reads CASSKGAESYNERFF. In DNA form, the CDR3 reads TGTGCCAGCTCCAAAGGGGCGGAGTCCTACAATGAGCGGTTCTTC.

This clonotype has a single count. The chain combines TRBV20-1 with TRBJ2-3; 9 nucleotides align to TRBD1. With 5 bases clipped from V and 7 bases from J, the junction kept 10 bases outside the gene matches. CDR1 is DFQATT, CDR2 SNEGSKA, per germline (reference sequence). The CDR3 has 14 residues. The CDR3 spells CSAEDRGGPNTQYF. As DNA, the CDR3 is TGCAGTGCTGAAGACAGGGGGGGCCCCAATACGCAGTATTTT.

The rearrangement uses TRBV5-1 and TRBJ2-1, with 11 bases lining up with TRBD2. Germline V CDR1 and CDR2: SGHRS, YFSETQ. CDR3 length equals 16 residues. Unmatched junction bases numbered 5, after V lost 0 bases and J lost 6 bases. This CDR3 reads CASSLVGTSGFNEQFF. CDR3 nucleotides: TGCGCCAGCAGCTTGGTGGGGACTAGCGGTTTCAATGAGCAGTTCTTC.

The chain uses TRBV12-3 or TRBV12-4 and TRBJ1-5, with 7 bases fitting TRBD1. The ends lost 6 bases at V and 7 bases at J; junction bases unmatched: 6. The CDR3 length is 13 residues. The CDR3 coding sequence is TGTGCCAGCAGATCAGGGGGGCGACAGCCCCAGCATTTT. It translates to CASRSGGRQPQHF.

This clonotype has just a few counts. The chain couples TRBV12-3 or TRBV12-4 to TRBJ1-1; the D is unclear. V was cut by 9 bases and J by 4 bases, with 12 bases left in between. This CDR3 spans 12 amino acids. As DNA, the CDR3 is TGTGCCAGTCGTAAGGCTTCCACTGAAGCTTTCTTT. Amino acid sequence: CASRKASTEAFF.

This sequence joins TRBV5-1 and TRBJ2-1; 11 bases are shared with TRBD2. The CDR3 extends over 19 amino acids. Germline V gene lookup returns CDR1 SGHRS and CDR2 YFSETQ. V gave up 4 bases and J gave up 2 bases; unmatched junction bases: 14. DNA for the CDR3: TGCGCCAGCAGCGCACCCGGGACTAGCGGTCTCCTCCCCTACAATGAGCAGTTCTTC. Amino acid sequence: CASSAPGTSGLLPYNEQFF.

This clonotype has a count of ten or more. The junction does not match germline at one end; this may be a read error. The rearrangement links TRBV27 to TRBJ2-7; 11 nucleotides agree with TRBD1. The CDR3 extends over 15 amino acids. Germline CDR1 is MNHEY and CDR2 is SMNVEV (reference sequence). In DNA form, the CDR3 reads TGCGCCAGCAGCTTGCCCGGGACAGGGGGCTACGAGCAGTACTTC. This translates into CASSLPGTGGYEQYF.